The rows below give T cell receptor beta chains drawn from one sample of a study of blood T cell repertoires in COVID-19. Clones were read by immunoSEQ multiplex PCR, and TCRdb kept only the in-frame ones, dropping some. The data contain about 270,000 clones, 75% to 95% of them singletons. Sequencing was carried out using PBMCs or T cells enriched from blood (not recorded which). The receptor source for this set is a man in his forties who had been exposed to COVID-19. The CDR3 runs from the conserved cysteine through the conserved F or W. The order of the fields is CDR3 protein, CDR3 DNA, clone size, J gene, V gene, D gene. A D gene is named only where the DNA matches it firmly. A clone size is listed for some rows: how often the clone was seen (once, few, many), or a class if it is expanded.

CDR3aa: CASSYLLAENNEQFF
CDR3nt: TGTGCCAGCAGTTACTTACTAGCGGAAAACAATGAGCAGTTCTTC
abundance: -
j_gene: TRBJ2-1
v_gene: TRBV28
d_gene: TRBD2

CDR3aa: CASRLAGGGNEKLFF
CDR3nt: TGTGCCAGCAGACTCGCTGGCGGTGGTAATGAAAAACTGTTTTTT
abundance: -
j_gene: TRBJ1-4
v_gene: TRBV28
d_gene: -

CDR3aa: CASSAGESEQFF
CDR3nt: TGTGCCAGCAGCGCGGGAGAGAGTGAGCAGTTCTTC
abundance: -
j_gene: TRBJ2-1
v_gene: TRBV7-9
d_gene: TRBD2

CDR3aa: CASRGRTSGEGFRSYEQYF
CDR3nt: TGTGCCAGCAGGGGCCGGACTAGCGGGGAAGGATTTCGGTCCTACGAGCAGTACTTC
abundance: -
j_gene: TRBJ2-7
v_gene: TRBV28
d_gene: TRBD2

CDR3aa: CASSISREGVQYF
CDR3nt: TGTGCCAGTAGTATTTCCAGGGAGGGTGTGCAGTACTTC
abundance: -
j_gene: TRBJ2-7
v_gene: TRBV19
d_gene: TRBD2

CDR3aa: CASSHSLKHSGNTIYF
CDR3nt: TGTGCCAGCAGCCACAGTCTGAAGCACTCTGGAAACACCATATATTTT
abundance: -
j_gene: TRBJ1-3
v_gene: TRBV9
d_gene: -

CDR3aa: CASSYLAHAYQETQYF
CDR3nt: TGTGCCAGCAGTTATTTAGCCCACGCGTACCAAGAGACCCAGTACTTC
abundance: -
j_gene: TRBJ2-5
v_gene: TRBV6-5
d_gene: -

CDR3aa: CASSLLGQGASEAFF
CDR3nt: TGTGCCAGCAGCTTGCTAGGACAGGGGGCAAGTGAAGCTTTCTTT
abundance: -
j_gene: TRBJ1-1
v_gene: TRBV11-2
d_gene: TRBD1

CDR3aa: CASSRTVFRGKLFF
CDR3nt: TGTGCCAGCAGCCGGACAGTTTTTCGCGGAAAACTGTTTTTT
abundance: -
j_gene: TRBJ1-4
v_gene: TRBV25-1
d_gene: -

CDR3aa: CASSEAWKRGDQPQHF
CDR3nt: TGTGCCAGCAGTGAAGCGTGGAAGCGCGGTGATCAGCCCCAGCATTTT
abundance: -
j_gene: TRBJ1-5
v_gene: TRBV6-1
d_gene: -

CDR3aa: CASGGSGRSKGEQFF
CDR3nt: TGTGCCAGCGGGGGTAGCGGGCGATCCAAGGGTGAGCAGTTCTTC
abundance: -
j_gene: TRBJ2-1
v_gene: TRBV9
d_gene: TRBD2

CDR3aa: CAIRPQKLAGGPDTQYF
CDR3nt: TGTGCCATCAGGCCCCAGAAACTAGCGGGAGGCCCAGATACGCAGTATTTT
abundance: -
j_gene: TRBJ2-3
v_gene: TRBV10-3
d_gene: TRBD2

CDR3aa: CASSPSQEASYGYTF
CDR3nt: TGTGCCAGCTCACCATCCCAGGAAGCCAGTTATGGCTACACCTTC
abundance: -
j_gene: TRBJ1-2
v_gene: TRBV18
d_gene: -

CDR3aa: CASSQGTGGTDTQYF
CDR3nt: TGTGCCAGCAGCCAAGGGACAGGGGGCACAGATACGCAGTATTTT
abundance: -
j_gene: TRBJ2-3
v_gene: TRBV7-9
d_gene: TRBD1

CDR3aa: CASSEVEDRGRETVETQYF
CDR3nt: TGTGCCAGCAGTGAAGTCGAGGACAGGGGGCGGGAGACTGTCGAGACCCAGTACTTC
abundance: once
j_gene: TRBJ2-5
v_gene: TRBV6-1
d_gene: TRBD1

CDR3aa: CASSPWTDSYNSPLHF
CDR3nt: TGCGCCAGCAGCCCCTGGACAGACTCCTATAATTCACCCCTCCACTTT
abundance: -
j_gene: TRBJ1-6
v_gene: TRBV5-1
d_gene: -

CDR3aa: CAGAGTEESPLHF
CDR3nt: TGTGCTGGAGCCGGGACAGAGGAGTCACCCCTCCACTTT
abundance: -
j_gene: TRBJ1-6
v_gene: TRBV30
d_gene: TRBD1

CDR3aa: CAIPSGRDNNEQFF
CDR3nt: TGTGCCATCCCGAGCGGGAGGGATAACAATGAGCAGTTCTTC
abundance: once
j_gene: TRBJ2-1
v_gene: TRBV10-3
d_gene: TRBD2

CDR3aa: CASSPGEDILAKNIQYF
CDR3nt: TGTGCCAGCAGCCCGGGGGAGGACATTTTAGCCAAAAACATTCAGTACTTC
abundance: -
j_gene: TRBJ2-4
v_gene: TRBV25-1
d_gene: -

CDR3aa: CASSLTGGPYGYTF
CDR3nt: TGTGCCAGCAGCCTTACAGGGGGCCCCTATGGCTACACCTTC
abundance: -
j_gene: TRBJ1-2
v_gene: TRBV14
d_gene: TRBD1

CDR3aa: CATSDWTSGSATQYF
CDR3nt: TGTGCCACCAGTGACTGGACTAGCGGGAGTGCTACGCAGTATTTT
abundance: -
j_gene: TRBJ2-3
v_gene: TRBV24-1
d_gene: TRBD2

CDR3aa: CASSPRGGDPYEQYF
CDR3nt: TGTGCCAGCTCACCTCGAGGCGGGGACCCCTACGAGCAGTACTTC
abundance: -
j_gene: TRBJ2-7
v_gene: TRBV18
d_gene: -

CDR3aa: CAWNRGSNQPQHF
CDR3nt: TGTGCCTGGAACAGGGGTAGCAATCAGCCCCAGCATTTT
abundance: -
j_gene: TRBJ1-5
v_gene: TRBV30
d_gene: TRBD1

CDR3aa: CASSSSGRSGDTQYF
CDR3nt: TGTGCCAGCAGCTCTAGCGGGAGGTCGGGAGATACGCAGTATTTT
abundance: once
j_gene: TRBJ2-3
v_gene: TRBV11-3
d_gene: TRBD2

CDR3aa: CASSYERGEKLFF
CDR3nt: TGTGCCAGCAGCTATGAACGGGGTGAAAAACTGTTTTTT
abundance: -
j_gene: TRBJ1-4
v_gene: TRBV5-4
d_gene: -

CDR3aa: CASSLPPLKTGLSYEQYF
CDR3nt: TGCGCCAGCAGCTTACCCCCCCTTAAGACAGGGCTCTCCTACGAGCAGTACTTC
abundance: -
j_gene: TRBJ2-7
v_gene: TRBV5-1
d_gene: TRBD1

CDR3aa: CASSFGGTEAFF
CDR3nt: TGTGCCAGCAGTTTCGGGGGAACTGAAGCTTTCTTT
abundance: -
j_gene: TRBJ1-1
v_gene: TRBV12-3/TRBV12-4
d_gene: -

CDR3aa: CASSPRTGGYNEQFF
CDR3nt: TGTGCCAGCAGCCCCCGGACAGGGGGCTACAATGAGCAGTTCTTC
abundance: -
j_gene: TRBJ2-1
v_gene: TRBV11-3
d_gene: TRBD1

CDR3aa: CAWRTGDTIYF
CDR3nt: TGTGCCTGGAGAACAGGGGACACCATATATTTT
abundance: -
j_gene: TRBJ1-3
v_gene: TRBV30
d_gene: TRBD1

CDR3aa: CASTNWTGGEKLFF
CDR3nt: TGTGCCAGCACCAATTGGACAGGGGGGGAAAAACTGTTTTTT
abundance: -
j_gene: TRBJ1-4
v_gene: TRBV21-1
d_gene: -